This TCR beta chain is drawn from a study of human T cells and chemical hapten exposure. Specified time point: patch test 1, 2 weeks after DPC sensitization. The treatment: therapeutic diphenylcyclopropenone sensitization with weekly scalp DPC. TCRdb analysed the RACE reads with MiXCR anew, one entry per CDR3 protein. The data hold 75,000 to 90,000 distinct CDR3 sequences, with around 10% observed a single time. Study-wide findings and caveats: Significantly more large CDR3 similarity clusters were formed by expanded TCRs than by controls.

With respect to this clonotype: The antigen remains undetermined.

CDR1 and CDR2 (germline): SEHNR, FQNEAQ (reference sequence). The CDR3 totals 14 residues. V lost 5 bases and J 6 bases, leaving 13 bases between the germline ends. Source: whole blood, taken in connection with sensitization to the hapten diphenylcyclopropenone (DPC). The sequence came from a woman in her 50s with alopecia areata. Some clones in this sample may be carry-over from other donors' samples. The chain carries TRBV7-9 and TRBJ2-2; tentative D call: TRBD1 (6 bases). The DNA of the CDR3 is TGTGCCAGCAGCCTACAGGGAACGTCCGGGGAGCTGTTTTTT. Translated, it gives CASSLQGTSGELFF.